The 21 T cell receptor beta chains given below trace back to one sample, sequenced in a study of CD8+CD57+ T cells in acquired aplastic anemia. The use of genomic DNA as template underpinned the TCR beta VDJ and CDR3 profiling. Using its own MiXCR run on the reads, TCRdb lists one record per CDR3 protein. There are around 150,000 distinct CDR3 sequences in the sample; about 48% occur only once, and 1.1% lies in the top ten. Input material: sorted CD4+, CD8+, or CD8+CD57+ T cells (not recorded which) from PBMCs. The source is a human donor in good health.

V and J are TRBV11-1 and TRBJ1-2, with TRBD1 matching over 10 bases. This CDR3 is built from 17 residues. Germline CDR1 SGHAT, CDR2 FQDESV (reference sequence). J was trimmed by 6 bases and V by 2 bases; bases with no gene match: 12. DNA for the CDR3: TGTGCCAGCAGCTTACCCGGGGGACAGGGGATGGCGAATGGCTACACCTTC. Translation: CASSLPGGQGMANGYTF. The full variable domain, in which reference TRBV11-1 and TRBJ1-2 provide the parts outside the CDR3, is EAEVAQSPRYKITEKSQAVAFWCDPISGHATLYWYRQILGQGPELLVQFQDESVVDDSQLPKDRFSAERLKGVDSTLKIQPAELGDSAMYLCASSLPGGQGMANGYTFGSGTRLTVV.

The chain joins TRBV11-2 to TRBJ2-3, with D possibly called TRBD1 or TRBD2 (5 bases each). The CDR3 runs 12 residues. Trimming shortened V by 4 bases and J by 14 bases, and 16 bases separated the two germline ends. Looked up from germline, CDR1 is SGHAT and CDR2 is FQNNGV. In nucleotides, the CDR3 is TGTGCCAGCAGCTCCGGGACCGTATCTCCGTATTTT. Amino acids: CASSSGTVSPYF.

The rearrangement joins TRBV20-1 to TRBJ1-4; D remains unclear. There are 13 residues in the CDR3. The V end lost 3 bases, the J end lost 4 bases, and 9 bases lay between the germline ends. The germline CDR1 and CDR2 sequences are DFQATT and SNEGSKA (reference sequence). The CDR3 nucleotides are TGCAGTGCTAGTGCGCTGGTTAATGAAAAACTGTTTTTT. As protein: CSASALVNEKLFF.

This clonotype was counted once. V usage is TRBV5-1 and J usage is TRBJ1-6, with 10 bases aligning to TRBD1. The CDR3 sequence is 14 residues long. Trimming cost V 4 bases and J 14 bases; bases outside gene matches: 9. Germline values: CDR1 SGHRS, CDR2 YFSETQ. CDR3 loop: CASSDRDRGPTLHF. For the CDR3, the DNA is TGCGCCAGCAGCGACCGGGACAGGGGTCCCACCCTCCACTTT.

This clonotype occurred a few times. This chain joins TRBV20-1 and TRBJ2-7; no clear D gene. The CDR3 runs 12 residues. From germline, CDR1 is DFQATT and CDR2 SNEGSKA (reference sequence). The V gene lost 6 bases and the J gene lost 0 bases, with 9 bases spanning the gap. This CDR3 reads CSARPSSYEQYF. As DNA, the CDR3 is TGCAGTGCGAGACCCAGCTCCTACGAGCAGTACTTC.

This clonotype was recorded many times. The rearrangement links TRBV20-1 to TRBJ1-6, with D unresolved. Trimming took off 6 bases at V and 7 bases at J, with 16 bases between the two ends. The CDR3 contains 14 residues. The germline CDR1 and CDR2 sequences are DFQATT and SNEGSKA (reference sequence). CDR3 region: CSAKGDQGNSPLHF. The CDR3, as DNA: TGCAGTGCGAAGGGTGATCAAGGGAATTCACCCCTCCACTTT.

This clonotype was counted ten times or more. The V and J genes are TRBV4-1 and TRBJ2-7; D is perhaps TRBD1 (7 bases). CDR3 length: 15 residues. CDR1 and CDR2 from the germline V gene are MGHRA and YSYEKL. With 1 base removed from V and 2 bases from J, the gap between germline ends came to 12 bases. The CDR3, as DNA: TGCGCCAGCAGCCAAGGTGCAGGGGGGACCTACGAGCAGTACTTC. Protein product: CASSQGAGGTYEQYF.

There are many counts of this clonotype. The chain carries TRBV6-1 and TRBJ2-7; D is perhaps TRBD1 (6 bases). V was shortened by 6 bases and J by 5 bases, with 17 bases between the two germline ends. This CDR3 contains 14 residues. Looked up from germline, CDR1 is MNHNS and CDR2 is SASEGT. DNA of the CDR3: TGTGCCAGCAGCGTATCCGGGACATCAAACGAGCAGTACTTC. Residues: CASSVSGTSNEQYF.

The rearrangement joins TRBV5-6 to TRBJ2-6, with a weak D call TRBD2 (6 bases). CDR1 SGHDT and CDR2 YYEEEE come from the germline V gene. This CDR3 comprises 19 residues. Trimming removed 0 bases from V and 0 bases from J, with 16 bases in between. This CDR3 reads CASSLVGGEEYSGANVLTF. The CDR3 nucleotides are TGTGCCAGCAGCTTGGTTGGAGGGGAGGAATACTCTGGGGCCAACGTCCTGACTTTC. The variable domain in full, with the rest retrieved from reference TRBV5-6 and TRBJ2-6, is DAGVTQSPTHLIKTRGQQVTLRCSPKSGHDTVSWYQQALGQGPQFIFQYYEEEERQRGNFPDRFSGHQFPNYSSELNVNALLLGDSALYLCASSLVGGEEYSGANVLTFGAGSRLTVL.

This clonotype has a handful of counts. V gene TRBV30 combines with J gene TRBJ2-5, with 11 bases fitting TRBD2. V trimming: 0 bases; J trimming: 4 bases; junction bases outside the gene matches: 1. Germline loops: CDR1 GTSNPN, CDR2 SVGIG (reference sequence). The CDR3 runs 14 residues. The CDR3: CAWSVGLAGETQYF. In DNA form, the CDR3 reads TGTGCCTGGAGTGTAGGACTAGCGGGAGAGACCCAGTACTTC.

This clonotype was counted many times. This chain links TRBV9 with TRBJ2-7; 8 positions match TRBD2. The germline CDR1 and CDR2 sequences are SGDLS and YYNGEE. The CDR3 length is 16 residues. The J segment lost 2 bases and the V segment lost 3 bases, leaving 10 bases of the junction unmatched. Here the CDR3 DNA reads TGTGCCAGCAGCGCCGGGGGGGACTTGCGAGCCTACGAGCAGTACTTC. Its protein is CASSAGGDLRAYEQYF.

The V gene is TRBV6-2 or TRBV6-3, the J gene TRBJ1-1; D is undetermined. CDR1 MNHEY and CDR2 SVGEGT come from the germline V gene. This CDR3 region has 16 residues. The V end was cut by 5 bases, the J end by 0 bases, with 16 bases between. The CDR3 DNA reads TGTGCCAGCAGTCAGAGCCCTGGGAACTTGAACACTGAAGCTTTCTTT. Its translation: CASSQSPGNLNTEAFF.

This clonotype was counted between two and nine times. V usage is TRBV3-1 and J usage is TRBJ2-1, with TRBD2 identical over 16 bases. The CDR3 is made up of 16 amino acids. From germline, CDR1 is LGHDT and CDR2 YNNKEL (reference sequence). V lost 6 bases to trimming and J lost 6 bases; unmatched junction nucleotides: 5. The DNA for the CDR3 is TGTGCCAGCAGTCTGGGACTAGCGGGGGGGGGCAATGAGCAGTTCTTC. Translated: CASSLGLAGGGNEQFF.

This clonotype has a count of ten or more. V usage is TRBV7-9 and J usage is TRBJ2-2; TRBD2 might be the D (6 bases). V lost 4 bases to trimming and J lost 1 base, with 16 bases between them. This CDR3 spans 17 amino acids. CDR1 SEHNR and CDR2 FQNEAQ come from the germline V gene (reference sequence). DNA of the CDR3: TGTGCCAGCAGCTCCCGACGGTTAGCGGAGAACACCGGGGAGCTGTTTTTT. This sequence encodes CASSSRRLAENTGELFF.

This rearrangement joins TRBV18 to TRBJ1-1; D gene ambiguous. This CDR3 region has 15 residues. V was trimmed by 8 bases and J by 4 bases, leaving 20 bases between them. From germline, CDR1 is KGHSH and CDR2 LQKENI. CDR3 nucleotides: TGTGCCAGCCGGATCCCGGGCGGCGCCCTCACTGAAGCTTTCTTT. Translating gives CASRIPGGALTEAFF.

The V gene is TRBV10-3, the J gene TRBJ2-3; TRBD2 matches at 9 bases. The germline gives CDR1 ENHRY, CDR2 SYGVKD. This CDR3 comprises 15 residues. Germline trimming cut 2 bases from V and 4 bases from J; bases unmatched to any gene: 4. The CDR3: CAISEVTSGADTQYF. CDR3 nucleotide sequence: TGTGCCATCAGTGAGGTGACTAGCGGCGCAGATACGCAGTATTTT.

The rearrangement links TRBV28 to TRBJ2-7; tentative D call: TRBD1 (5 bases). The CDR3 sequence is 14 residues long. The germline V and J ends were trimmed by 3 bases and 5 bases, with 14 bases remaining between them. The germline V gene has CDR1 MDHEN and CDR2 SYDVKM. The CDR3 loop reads CASSLVGRVDEQYF. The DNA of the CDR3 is TGTGCCAGCAGTTTGGTCGGCAGGGTGGACGAGCAGTACTTC.

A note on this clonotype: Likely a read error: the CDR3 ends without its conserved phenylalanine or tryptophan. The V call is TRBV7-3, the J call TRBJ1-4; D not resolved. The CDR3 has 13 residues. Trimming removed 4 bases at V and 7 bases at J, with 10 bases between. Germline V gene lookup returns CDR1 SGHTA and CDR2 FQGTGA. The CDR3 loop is CASSYWEGEKLFS. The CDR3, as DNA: TGTGCCAGCAGCTATTGGGAGGGTGAAAAACTGTTTTCT.

The CDR3 reads CSARPGVTEAFF. DNA for the CDR3: TGCAGTGCTAGACCAGGGGTCACTGAAGCTTTCTTT. This sequence joins TRBV20-1 and TRBJ1-1, with a weak D call TRBD1 (6 bases). Germline CDR1 DFQATT, CDR2 SNEGSKA (reference sequence). This CDR3 has 12 amino acids. The germline V and J ends were trimmed by 2 bases and 4 bases, with 8 bases remaining between them.

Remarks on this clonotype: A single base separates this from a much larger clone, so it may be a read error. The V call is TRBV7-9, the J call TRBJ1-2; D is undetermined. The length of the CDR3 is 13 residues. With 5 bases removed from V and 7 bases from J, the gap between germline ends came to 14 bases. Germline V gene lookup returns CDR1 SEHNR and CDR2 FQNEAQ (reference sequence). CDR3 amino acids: CASSLPGVRGYTF. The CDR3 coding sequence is TGTGCCAGCAGCCTGCCAGGAGTCCGTGGCTACACCTTC.

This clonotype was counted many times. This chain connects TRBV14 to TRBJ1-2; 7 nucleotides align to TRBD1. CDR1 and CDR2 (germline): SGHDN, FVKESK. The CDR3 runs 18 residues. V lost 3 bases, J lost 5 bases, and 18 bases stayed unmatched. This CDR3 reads CASSQNKYLGQLGYGYTF. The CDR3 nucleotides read TGTGCCAGCAGCCAGAACAAATACTTGGGACAGCTTGGGTATGGCTACACCTTC.